This T cell receptor (beta chain) comes out of a study of esophageal squamous cell carcinoma under preoperative chemotherapy. Broader study findings: Clonal contraction, more than amplification, hit abundant clones after paclitaxel-nedaplatin. Peripheral T cells migrating into the tumor appeared to partly supply post-treatment tumor-infiltrating lymphocytes. Chemotherapy was followed by significantly higher TCR diversity in peripheral T cells only, not tumor-infiltrating lymphocytes.

Per the germline V gene, CDR1 is MNHNS and CDR2 is SASEGT. CDR3 length: 14 amino acids. A single record per CDR3 protein comes from TCRdb applying MiXCR to the PCR reads. The sample consists of approximately 11,000 distinct CDR3 sequences, 63% of them appearing once. This sample's time point: after preoperative PTX-NDP chemotherapy. Regarding this clonotype: Antigen unknown. Relative to the germline gene, one junction end is altered; a read error may explain this.

The V call is TRBV6-1, the J call TRBJ2-3; TRBD2 matches at 8 bases. The specimen was obtained from a patient given preoperative chemotherapy. This receptor was obtained from a human donor with esophageal squamous cell carcinoma. The donor label of this sample is uncertain. The DNA for the CDR3 is TGTGCCAGCAGCGGGAGGGCCGGCCCAGAGACGCAGTATTTC. It yields the protein CASSGRAGPETQYF.